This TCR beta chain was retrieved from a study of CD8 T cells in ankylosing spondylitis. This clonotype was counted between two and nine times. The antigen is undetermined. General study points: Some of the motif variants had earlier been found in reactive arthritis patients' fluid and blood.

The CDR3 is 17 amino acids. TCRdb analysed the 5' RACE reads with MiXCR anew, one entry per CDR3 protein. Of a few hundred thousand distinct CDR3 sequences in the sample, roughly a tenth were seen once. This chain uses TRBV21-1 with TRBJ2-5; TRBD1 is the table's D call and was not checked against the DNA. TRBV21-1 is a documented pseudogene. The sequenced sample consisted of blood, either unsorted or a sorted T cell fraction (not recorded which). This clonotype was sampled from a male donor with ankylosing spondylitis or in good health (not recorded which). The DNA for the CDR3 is TGTGCCAGCAGCAAAGAGAACTTCCCCGGGTGGCAAGAGACCCAGTACTTC. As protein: CASSKENFPGWQETQYF.